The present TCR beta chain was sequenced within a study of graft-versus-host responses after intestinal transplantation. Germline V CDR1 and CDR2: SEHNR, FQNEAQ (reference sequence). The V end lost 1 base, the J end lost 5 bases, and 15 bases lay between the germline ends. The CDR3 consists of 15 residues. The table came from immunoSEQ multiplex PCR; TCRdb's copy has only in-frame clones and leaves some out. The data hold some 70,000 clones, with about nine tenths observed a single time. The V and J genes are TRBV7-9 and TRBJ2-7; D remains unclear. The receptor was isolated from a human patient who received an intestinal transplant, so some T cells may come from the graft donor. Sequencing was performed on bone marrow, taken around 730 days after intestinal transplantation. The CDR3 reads CASSLGQARADEQYF. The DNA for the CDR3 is TGTGCCAGCAGCTTAGGCCAGGCACGCGCGGACGAGCAGTACTTC.